Listed below are T cell receptor beta chains from one sample, sequenced in a study of spatial heterogeneity in lung cancer. TCRdb re-called the 5' RACE reads with MiXCR, one entry per CDR3 protein. The data hold roughly 80,000 distinct CDR3 sequences, with around an eighth observed a single time. Source: PBMCs, taken at surgery. The receptors were sampled from a male donor with early-stage non-small cell lung cancer. The CDR3 runs from the conserved cysteine through the conserved F or W. Each record gives: V gene, J gene, clone size, D gene, CDR3 DNA, CDR3 protein. The D gene is left open where the match is weak. The size field is filled for only some rows; it gives once, few, many or a size class.

>TRBV5-1|TRBJ1-1|-|TRBD1
TGCGCCAGCGGGACAGGATTGAACACTGAAGCTTTCTTT
CASGTGLNTEAFF
>TRBV7-2|TRBJ2-3|-|TRBD2
TGTGCCAGCAGCTTAGCGGGAGTAGCGGGGGCAGATACGCAGTATTTT
CASSLAGVAGADTQYF
>TRBV3-1|TRBJ1-2|few|-
TGTGCCAGCAGCCCCTTAGGGGCAGGTTATGGCTACACCTTC
CASSPLGAGYGYTF
>TRBV12-3/TRBV12-4|TRBJ2-3|few|TRBD2
TGTGCCAGCAGTTTAGCAGGTAGCGGGAGCACAGATACGCAGTATTTT
CASSLAGSGSTDTQYF
>TRBV27|TRBJ1-1|many|-
TGTGCCAGCAGCCGTGTGGTCGTGGACACCTTGAACACTGAAGCTTTCTTT
CASSRVVVDTLNTEAFF
>TRBV29-1|TRBJ2-5|few|-
TGCAGCGTTGTAACAGTGGGCGGTGAGACCCAGTACTTC
CSVVTVGGETQYF
>TRBV20-1|TRBJ2-7|many|-
TGCAGTGCTAGAGGGTACCCGGGGGAAGGCCCCTACGAGCAGTACTTC
CSARGYPGEGPYEQYF
>TRBV29-1|TRBJ1-1|few|-
TGCAGCCATGAGGGGCCGTTGAACACTGAAGCTTTCTTT
CSHEGPLNTEAFF
>TRBV9|TRBJ2-5|few|-
TGTGCCAGCAGCGTAGACGGGACTCAAGAGACCCAGTACTTC
CASSVDGTQETQYF
>TRBV6-1|TRBJ2-7|-|-
TGTGCCAGCAGTGAATACCAGGGTACCTACGAGCAGTACTTC
CASSEYQGTYEQYF
>TRBV4-1|TRBJ2-5|-|-
TGCGCCAGCAGCCAAGATCACTTAGAGACCCAGTACTTC
CASSQDHLETQYF
>TRBV19|TRBJ2-2|-|TRBD1
TGTGCCAGTAGTATAGTGCAGGGGGCCCCCCCCGGGGAGCTGTTTTTT
CASSIVQGAPPGELFF
>TRBV28|TRBJ2-1|few|-
TGTGCCAGCAGTTTATTCGGGGGTGAGCAGTTCTTC
CASSLFGGEQFF
>TRBV20-1|TRBJ2-7|-|TRBD2
TGCAGTGCCGCCAGGCGCGGGGGTTCCTACGAGCAGTACTTC
CSAARRGGSYEQYF
>TRBV5-1|TRBJ2-2|few|-
TGCGCCAGCAGCTTTCGGACGGGCGCGGCCGGGGAGCTGTTTTTT
CASSFRTGAAGELFF
>TRBV2|TRBJ2-1|-|-
TGTGCCAGCAGGGCCGTCAATGAGCAGTTCTTC
CASRAVNEQFF
>TRBV5-1|TRBJ1-1|many|TRBD1
TGCGCCAGCAGCTACACCGGGACAGCGTCGACTGAAGCTTTCTTT
CASSYTGTASTEAFF
>TRBV6-5|TRBJ2-1|few|TRBD1
TGTGCCAGCAGTTCGGCCGGGACAGAAAACAATGAGCAGTTCTTC
CASSSAGTENNEQFF
>TRBV12-3/TRBV12-4|TRBJ2-1|many|-
TGTGCCAGCAGTCCCGCGACGACTTACAATGAGCAGTTCTTC
CASSPATTYNEQFF
>TRBV20-1|TRBJ2-3|-|TRBD2
TGCAGTGCTAGATCGGGACTAGCGGGAGGACGATTCACAGATACGCAGTATTTT
CSARSGLAGGRFTDTQYF
>TRBV6-1|TRBJ2-1|-|-
TGTGCCAGCAGTGAAGAAAGCGGGTACTACAATGAGCAGTTCTTC
CASSEESGYYNEQFF
>TRBV27|TRBJ2-1|few|TRBD2
TGTGCCAGCAGTCCCTTTAGCGGGAGCATAAGTGAGCAGTTCTTC
CASSPFSGSISEQFF
>TRBV29-1|TRBJ2-7|-|-
TGCAGCGTTGTCCTCAGGGGGGGCGCGGCCGAGCAGTACTTC
CSVVLRGGAAEQYF
>TRBV2|TRBJ2-5|many|-
TGTGCCAGCAGCCCGAGGGAGACCCAGTACTTC
CASSPRETQYF
>TRBV5-1|TRBJ1-2|-|-
TGCGCCAGCAGCTTAGACGGCTACACCTTC
CASSLDGYTF
>TRBV7-9|TRBJ2-3|-|-
TGTGCCAGCAGCTTAGCAGGGACCAGCACAGATACGCAGTATTTT
CASSLAGTSTDTQYF
>TRBV5-6|TRBJ1-1|few|TRBD1
TGTGCCAGCAGCTTGGGAAGGGGGCTGGAAACTGAAGCTTTCTTT
CASSLGRGLETEAFF
>TRBV24-1|TRBJ2-1|few|-
TGTGCCACCAGTGAGTCTCTAGTGGGAGGCAATGAGCAGTTCTTC
CATSESLVGGNEQFF
>TRBV7-9|TRBJ1-3|-|-
TGTGCCAGCAGCTCCTATGCGGCTGTAACTGGACAATATTTT
CASSSYAAVTGQYF
>TRBV6-1|TRBJ2-1|few|-
TGTGCCAGCAGTACGACAATTCAGCAGTTCTTC
CASSTTIQQFF
>TRBV21-1|TRBJ2-7|many|-
TGTGCCAGCAGCATACGACTAGCGGGGGCCCTAAACGAGCAGTACTTC
CASSIRLAGALNEQYF
>TRBV7-9|TRBJ2-7|-|-
TGTGCCAGCAGCTTAGATCTGGGGGCCTCCTACGAGCAGTACTTC
CASSLDLGASYEQYF
>TRBV12-3/TRBV12-4|TRBJ1-4|few|-
TGTGCCAGCAGTTCGGGGGGGGATGAAAAACTGTTTTTT
CASSSGGDEKLFF
>TRBV5-1|TRBJ1-3|-|-
TGCGCCAGCAGACCTACCGCCGGAAACACCATATATTTT
CASRPTAGNTIYF
>TRBV20-1|TRBJ1-3|-|TRBD1
TGCAGTGCTTCGACAGGGTTCGGAAACACCATATATTTT
CSASTGFGNTIYF
>TRBV2|TRBJ2-3|-|TRBD2
TGTGCCAGCAGTTCCGGGACTAGTCCAGATACGCAGTATTTT
CASSSGTSPDTQYF
>TRBV7-9|TRBJ2-7|-|TRBD2
TGTGCCAGCAGCTACCCTAGCGGGGGAAATTCCTACGAGCAGTACTTC
CASSYPSGGNSYEQYF
>TRBV19|TRBJ2-1|few|-
TGTGCCAGTAGTTTTCGGGATTCCAACAATGAGCAGTTCTTC
CASSFRDSNNEQFF
>TRBV11-2|TRBJ2-7|few|TRBD1
TGTGCCAGCAGCCCATCGACAGGGGTAAGGTACGAGCAGTACTTC
CASSPSTGVRYEQYF